The rows below give T cell receptor beta chains drawn from one sample of a study of type 1 regulatory T cells. Their antigens remain unidentified. TCRdb fed the reads into MiXCR, producing one record per CDR3 protein. Among 68,000 or so distinct CDR3 sequences listed, almost 50% were seen once. The sample consisted of cultured non-Tr1 T cells, either the whole culture or a sorted T cell fraction (not recorded which). Receptors originate from a human donor in good health. CDR3s include the opening cysteine and the closing phenylalanine or tryptophan. Each record gives: D gene, clone size, V gene, J gene, CDR3 DNA, CDR3 protein. A D gene is named only where the DNA matches it firmly. Some rows mark clone size as missing; the rest say once, few, many or name a class of expanded clone.

d_call: -
clone_size: -
v_call: TRBV5-1
j_call: TRBJ1-1
cdr3_nt: TGCGCCAGCAGCTTGAGGCGGGCAGGGGAAGAAGCTTTCTTT
cdr3_aa: CASSLRRAGEEAFF

d_call: -
clone_size: once
v_call: TRBV7-9
j_call: TRBJ1-5
cdr3_nt: TGTGCCAGCAGCTTATCCGAAGCTGGTCAGCCCCAGCATTTT
cdr3_aa: CASSLSEAGQPQHF

d_call: TRBD1
clone_size: few
v_call: TRBV27
j_call: TRBJ1-2
cdr3_nt: TGTGCCAGCAGTTTTCGGGACAGGGGGCGTCTTGGCTACACCTTC
cdr3_aa: CASSFRDRGRLGYTF

d_call: -
clone_size: few
v_call: TRBV20-1
j_call: TRBJ1-2
cdr3_nt: TGCAGTGCTAGCGGGACGGACGGCGGCTACACCTTC
cdr3_aa: CSASGTDGGYTF

d_call: TRBD1
clone_size: -
v_call: TRBV4-1
j_call: TRBJ1-2
cdr3_nt: TGCGCCAGCAGCCCACAGGCTACCCGGGACAGTAAGACCTACACCTTC
cdr3_aa: CASSPQATRDSKTYTF

d_call: -
clone_size: -
v_call: TRBV18
j_call: TRBJ2-1
cdr3_nt: TGTGCCAGCTCATCGGACAGCAATGAGCAGTTCTTC
cdr3_aa: CASSSDSNEQFF

d_call: TRBD1
clone_size: few
v_call: TRBV20-1
j_call: TRBJ1-1
cdr3_nt: TGCAGTGCTCGTGACAGGGGAAACATGAACACTGAAGCTTTCTTT
cdr3_aa: CSARDRGNMNTEAFF

d_call: TRBD1
clone_size: -
v_call: TRBV5-1
j_call: TRBJ1-6
cdr3_nt: TGCGCCAGCAGCCTACGGACAGGGGGTGATTCACCCCTCCACTTT
cdr3_aa: CASSLRTGGDSPLHF

d_call: -
clone_size: once
v_call: TRBV28
j_call: TRBJ2-3
cdr3_nt: TGTGCCAGCAGGCAGGACGTAGCCGGCGGCACAGATACGCAGTATTTT
cdr3_aa: CASRQDVAGGTDTQYF

d_call: -
clone_size: many
v_call: TRBV2
j_call: TRBJ2-2
cdr3_nt: TGTGCCAGCAGTGTGGGGAGCACCGGGGAGCTGTTTTTT
cdr3_aa: CASSVGSTGELFF

d_call: -
clone_size: -
v_call: TRBV18
j_call: TRBJ1-6
cdr3_nt: TGTGCCAGCTCACCAACAGGCGAATCACCCCTCCACTTT
cdr3_aa: CASSPTGESPLHF

d_call: -
clone_size: -
v_call: TRBV5-1
j_call: TRBJ1-1
cdr3_nt: TGCGCCAGCAGCATTTTACCAGGCAGGAGCACTGAAGCTTTCTTT
cdr3_aa: CASSILPGRSTEAFF

d_call: -
clone_size: -
v_call: TRBV18
j_call: TRBJ1-5
cdr3_nt: TGTGCCAGCTCACCATTTGGGGGGGCGGGTCAGCCCCAGCATTTT
cdr3_aa: CASSPFGGAGQPQHF

d_call: -
clone_size: -
v_call: TRBV6-2/TRBV6-3
j_call: TRBJ2-7
cdr3_nt: TGTGCCAGCAGTTACGACCTGGGGGCTTCCTACGAGCAGTACTTC
cdr3_aa: CASSYDLGASYEQYF

d_call: -
clone_size: few
v_call: TRBV6-2/TRBV6-3
j_call: TRBJ1-5
cdr3_nt: TGTGCCAGCAGTTACGGAGGTCATCAGCCCCAGCATTTT
cdr3_aa: CASSYGGHQPQHF

d_call: TRBD2
clone_size: -
v_call: TRBV5-1
j_call: TRBJ2-3
cdr3_nt: TGCGCCAGCAGCCCTACGACTAGCGGCGCCCGCACAGATACGCAGTATTTT
cdr3_aa: CASSPTTSGARTDTQYF

d_call: TRBD2
clone_size: -
v_call: TRBV2
j_call: TRBJ2-3
cdr3_nt: TGTGCCAGCAATGAAGTTCCGGGGGGGGTCACAGATACGCAGTATTTT
cdr3_aa: CASNEVPGGVTDTQYF

d_call: TRBD1
clone_size: many
v_call: TRBV5-1
j_call: TRBJ1-2
cdr3_nt: TGCGCCAGCAGGCTGGACAGGGATCGCTATGGCTACACCTTC
cdr3_aa: CASRLDRDRYGYTF

d_call: TRBD1
clone_size: -
v_call: TRBV7-9
j_call: TRBJ1-1
cdr3_nt: TGTGCCAGCAGCATCCGAAACAGGGGGGACACTGAAGCTTTCTTT
cdr3_aa: CASSIRNRGDTEAFF

d_call: TRBD2
clone_size: few
v_call: TRBV6-1
j_call: TRBJ2-1
cdr3_nt: TGTGCCAGCACCGAAGGGCGGGGGGACGCGGGATCCTACAATGAGCAGTTCTTC
cdr3_aa: CASTEGRGDAGSYNEQFF

d_call: TRBD2
clone_size: -
v_call: TRBV4-3
j_call: TRBJ2-3
cdr3_nt: TGCGCCAGCAGCCAAGAGGCGCGGGGGGGCGGGAATACGCAGTATTTT
cdr3_aa: CASSQEARGGGNTQYF

d_call: TRBD1
clone_size: -
v_call: TRBV12-3/TRBV12-4
j_call: TRBJ2-6
cdr3_nt: TGTGCCAGCAGTCGAACAGGGGCTACTGGGGCCAACGTCCTGACTTTC
cdr3_aa: CASSRTGATGANVLTF

d_call: -
clone_size: -
v_call: TRBV7-2
j_call: TRBJ2-2
cdr3_nt: TGTGCCAGCAGCCCCTATAGCCCGAACACCGGGGAGCTGTTTTTT
cdr3_aa: CASSPYSPNTGELFF

d_call: -
clone_size: few
v_call: TRBV2
j_call: TRBJ2-5
cdr3_nt: TGTGCCAGCAGTGCGGCTAGTGAGACCCAGTACTTC
cdr3_aa: CASSAASETQYF

d_call: -
clone_size: -
v_call: TRBV5-4
j_call: TRBJ2-5
cdr3_nt: TGTGCCAGCAGCATAGACAGGAGCCAAGAGACCCAGTACTTC
cdr3_aa: CASSIDRSQETQYF

d_call: -
clone_size: once
v_call: TRBV18
j_call: TRBJ2-5
cdr3_nt: TGTGCCAGCTCACCACCAGGAGCAGAGACCCAGTACTTC
cdr3_aa: CASSPPGAETQYF

d_call: -
clone_size: -
v_call: TRBV7-3
j_call: TRBJ2-3
cdr3_nt: TGTGCCAGCAGCTTAATGGCGAACACAGATACGCAGTATTTT
cdr3_aa: CASSLMANTDTQYF

d_call: -
clone_size: -
v_call: TRBV4-1
j_call: TRBJ2-3
cdr3_nt: TGCTCCAGCAGCCAACAGCAGGGGGGGCCAGATACGCAGTATTTT
cdr3_aa: CSSSQQQGGPDTQYF

d_call: -
clone_size: -
v_call: TRBV7-3
j_call: TRBJ2-2
cdr3_nt: TGTGCCAGCAGCTCGTCAGGGGTAACCGGGGAGCTGTTTTTT
cdr3_aa: CASSSSGVTGELFF

d_call: TRBD1
clone_size: few
v_call: TRBV20-1
j_call: TRBJ1-6
cdr3_nt: TGCAGTGCTCGACAGGGGGCGCAAGGAAATTCACCCCTCCACTTT
cdr3_aa: CSARQGAQGNSPLHF

d_call: -
clone_size: -
v_call: TRBV15
j_call: TRBJ2-7
cdr3_nt: TGTGCCACCAGTAAGGGACTCTCCTACGAGCAGTACTTC
cdr3_aa: CATSKGLSYEQYF

d_call: -
clone_size: -
v_call: TRBV7-9
j_call: TRBJ2-3
cdr3_nt: TGTGCCAGCAGCCCCCAGGGAAATACGCAGTATTTT
cdr3_aa: CASSPQGNTQYF

d_call: -
clone_size: few
v_call: TRBV7-9
j_call: TRBJ2-3
cdr3_nt: TGTGCCAGCAGCGCCAACACAGATACGCAGTATTTT
cdr3_aa: CASSANTDTQYF

d_call: -
clone_size: -
v_call: TRBV7-9
j_call: TRBJ2-1
cdr3_nt: TGTGCCAGCAGCTTCCTCCCCCCGGGCAATGAGCAGTTCTTC
cdr3_aa: CASSFLPPGNEQFF

d_call: -
clone_size: few
v_call: TRBV7-3
j_call: TRBJ1-1
cdr3_nt: TGTGCCAGCAGCCCCGGACAGTCAAACACTGAAGCTTTCTTT
cdr3_aa: CASSPGQSNTEAFF

d_call: -
clone_size: few
v_call: TRBV12-3/TRBV12-4
j_call: TRBJ2-4
cdr3_nt: TGTGCCAGCGGACAAGGGGCCAAAAACATTCAGTACTTC
cdr3_aa: CASGQGAKNIQYF

d_call: -
clone_size: few
v_call: TRBV2
j_call: TRBJ2-3
cdr3_nt: TGTGCCAGCACAGACGGTGACACAGATACGCAGTATTTT
cdr3_aa: CASTDGDTDTQYF

d_call: TRBD1
clone_size: -
v_call: TRBV18
j_call: TRBJ1-1
cdr3_nt: TGTGCCAGCTCTCAGGGACAGCGGACTGAAGCTTTCTTT
cdr3_aa: CASSQGQRTEAFF

d_call: -
clone_size: -
v_call: TRBV15
j_call: TRBJ1-5
cdr3_nt: TGTGCCACCAGGTACGGACCCAATCAGCCCCAGCATTTT
cdr3_aa: CATRYGPNQPQHF

d_call: TRBD2
clone_size: few
v_call: TRBV5-1
j_call: TRBJ2-7
cdr3_nt: TGCGCCAGCAGCTTGAGTCCTAGCGGGGACGGGGAGCAGTACTTC
cdr3_aa: CASSLSPSGDGEQYF